This T cell receptor beta chain was identified during a study of lymphopenia after photon versus proton radiotherapy. The study's findings and limits: Only patients who died were analyzed for survival; proton advantage is unproven. In patients who died, overall survival fell as post-nadir TCR diversity dropped more. Post-nadir diversity loss with photons came from oligoclonal expansion, particularly CD8+ Temra cells. Under photons, naive T cells and diversity fell while effector/memory populations rose.

To note about this clone: Its antigen is not identified.

Repertoires were generated with immunoSEQ multiplex PCR, while TCRdb's copy carries only in-frame clones and drops some. This sample has 83,000 or so clones, with around 83% found just once. The sequenced sample was peripheral blood, obtained from a patient treated with proton-based radiotherapy. The TCR originated in a man between 60 and 75 years old with pancreatic cancer.

CDR3 DNA sequence: TGTGCCAGCAGCTTAAATCCGGGACTAGCGGGAGGATCTAACAATGAGCAGTTCTTC. Translated, it gives CASSLNPGLAGGSNNEQFF. The rearrangement joins TRBV7-3 to TRBJ2-1, with 15 nucleotides matching TRBD2. V gave up 1 base and J gave up 5 bases; unmatched junction bases: 9. Germline V gives CDR1 SGHTA, CDR2 FQGTGA. The CDR3 totals 19 residues.